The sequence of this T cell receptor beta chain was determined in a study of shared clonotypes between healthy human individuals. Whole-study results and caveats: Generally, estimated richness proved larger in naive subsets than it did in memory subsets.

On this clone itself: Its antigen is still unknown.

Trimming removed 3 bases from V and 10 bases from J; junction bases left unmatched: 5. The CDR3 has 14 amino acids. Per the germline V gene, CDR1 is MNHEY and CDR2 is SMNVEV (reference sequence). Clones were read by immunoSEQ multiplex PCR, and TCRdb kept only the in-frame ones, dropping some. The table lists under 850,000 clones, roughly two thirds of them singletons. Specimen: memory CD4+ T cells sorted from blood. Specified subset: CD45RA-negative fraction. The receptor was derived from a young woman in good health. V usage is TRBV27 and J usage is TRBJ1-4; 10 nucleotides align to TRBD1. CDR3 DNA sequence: TGTGCCAGCAGTTTCCGGGACAGGGGCGGAAAACTGTTTTTT. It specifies CASSFRDRGGKLFF.